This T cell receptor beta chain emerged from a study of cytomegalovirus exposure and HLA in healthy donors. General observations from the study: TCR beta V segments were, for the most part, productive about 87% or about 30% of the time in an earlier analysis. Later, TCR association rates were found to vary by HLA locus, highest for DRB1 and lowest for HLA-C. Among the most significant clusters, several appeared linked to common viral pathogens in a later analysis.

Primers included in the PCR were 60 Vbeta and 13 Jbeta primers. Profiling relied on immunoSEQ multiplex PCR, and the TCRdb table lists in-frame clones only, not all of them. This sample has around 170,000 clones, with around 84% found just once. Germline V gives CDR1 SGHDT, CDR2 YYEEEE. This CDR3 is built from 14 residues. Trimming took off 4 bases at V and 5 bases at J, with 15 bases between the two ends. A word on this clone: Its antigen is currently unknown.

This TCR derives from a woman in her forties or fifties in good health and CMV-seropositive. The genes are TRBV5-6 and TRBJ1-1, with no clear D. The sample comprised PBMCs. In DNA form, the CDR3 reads TGTGCCAGCAGCCCATTCGGGGAGGGAACTGAAGCTTTCTTT. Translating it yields CASSPFGEGTEAFF.